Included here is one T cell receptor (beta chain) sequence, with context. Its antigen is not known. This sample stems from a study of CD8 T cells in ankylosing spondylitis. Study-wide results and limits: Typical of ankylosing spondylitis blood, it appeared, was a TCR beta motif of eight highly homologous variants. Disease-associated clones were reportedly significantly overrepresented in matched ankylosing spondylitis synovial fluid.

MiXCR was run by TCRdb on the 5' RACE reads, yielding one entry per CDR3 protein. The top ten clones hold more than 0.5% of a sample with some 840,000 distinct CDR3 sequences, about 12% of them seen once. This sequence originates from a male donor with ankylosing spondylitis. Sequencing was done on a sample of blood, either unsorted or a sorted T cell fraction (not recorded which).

The CDR3 spells CASSEGQTLKNNEQFF. As DNA, the CDR3 is TGCGCCAGCAGCGAGGGACAGACCCTCAAGAACAATGAGCAGTTCTTC. This rearrangement joins TRBV5-1 to TRBJ2-1, with 7 bases lining up with TRBD1. CDR3 length equals 16 residues. Trimming took 4 bases from V and 5 from J; bases not matched to a gene: 12. CDR1 and CDR2 from the germline V gene are SGHRS and YFSETQ.